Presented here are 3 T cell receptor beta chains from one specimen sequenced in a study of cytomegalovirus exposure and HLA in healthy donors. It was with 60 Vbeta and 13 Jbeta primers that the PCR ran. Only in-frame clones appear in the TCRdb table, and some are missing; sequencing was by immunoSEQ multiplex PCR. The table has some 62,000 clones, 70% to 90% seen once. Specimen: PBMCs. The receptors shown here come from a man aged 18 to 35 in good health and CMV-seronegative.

The CDR3 reads CAIRTPVGGYTF. The DNA of the CDR3 is TGTGCCATCAGGACGCCGGTGGGCGGCTACACCTTC. The rearrangement uses TRBV10-3 and TRBJ1-2; no clear D. This CDR3 is 12 amino acids long. Trimming pared 6 bases from V and 8 bases from J, leaving 13 bases between. CDR1 is ENHRY and CDR2 is SYGVKD in the germline V gene.

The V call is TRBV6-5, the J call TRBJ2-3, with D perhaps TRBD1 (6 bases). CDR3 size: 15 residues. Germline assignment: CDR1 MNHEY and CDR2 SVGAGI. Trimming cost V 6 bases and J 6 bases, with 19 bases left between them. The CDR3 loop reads CASSRGGRGKDTQYF. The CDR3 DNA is TGTGCCAGCAGCCGTGGGGGCAGGGGCAAGGATACGCAGTATTTT.

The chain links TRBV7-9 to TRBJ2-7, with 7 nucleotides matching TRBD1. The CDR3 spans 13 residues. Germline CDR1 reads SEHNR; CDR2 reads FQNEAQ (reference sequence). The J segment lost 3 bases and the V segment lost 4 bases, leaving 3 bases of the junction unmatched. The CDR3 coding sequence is TGTGCCAGCAGCTCGACAGGGAGCTACGAGCAGTACTTC. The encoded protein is CASSSTGSYEQYF.